This T cell receptor (beta chain) was found in a study of T cell changes during pregnancy in multiple sclerosis. CDR1 and CDR2 from the germline V gene are LGHNA and YNFKEQ. The CDR3 spans 16 residues. Trimming cost V 0 bases and J 2 bases; bases outside gene matches: 3. Sequenced by immunoSEQ multiplex PCR; TCRdb stores in-frame clones only, minus some. The sample includes 55,000 to 75,000 clones, around 92% of them seen just once. The V call is TRBV4-2, the J call TRBJ2-7, with 11 bases that match TRBD1. This material consisted of peripheral blood, taken after pregnancy. This sequence originates from a female donor with multiple sclerosis, enrolled in a pregnancy study. The CDR3 here is CASSQDAGQGAYEQYF. CDR3 DNA: TGTGCCAGCAGCCAAGATGCGGGACAGGGGGCCTACGAGCAGTACTTC.